The 15 T cell receptor beta chains below were found in one sample sequenced in a study of CD8+ T cells in alopecia areata. Indicated treatment: oral pan-JAK inhibitor, 5-10 mg twice daily. From alopecia areata patients, lesional scalp punch biopsies and peripheral blood were collected. In each case, RNA was isolated and then reverse transcribed into cDNA as the sequencing template. TCRdb keeps only in-frame clones here, not all; method: immunoSEQ multiplex PCR. The table lists several thousand clones, approximately 90% of them singletons. The material was skin, obtained at week 4, from a patient treated with tofacitinib. These receptors originate from a human donor with alopecia areata.

This chain joins TRBV7-2 and TRBJ1-1; 7 nucleotides line up with TRBD1. This CDR3 contains 15 residues. V lost 5 bases to trimming and J lost 2 bases; unmatched junction nucleotides: 8. Germline lookup yields CDR1 SGHTA and CDR2 FQGNSA. The CDR3 here is CASSPRQGSNTEAFF. CDR3 nucleotides: TGTGCCAGCAGCCCTCGACAGGGTAGTAACACTGAAGCTTTCTTT.

The chain combines TRBV7-2 with TRBJ2-1; 11 bases match TRBD2. V was clipped by 5 bases and J by 4 bases; unmatched bases: 10. This CDR3 has 17 amino acids. Germline V lookup: CDR1 SGHTA, CDR2 FQGNSA. The CDR3 region is CASSVLAGAHIYNEQFF. The DNA of the CDR3 is TGTGCCAGCAGCGTACTAGCGGGGGCTCACATTTACAATGAGCAGTTCTTC.

This chain uses TRBV7-8 with TRBJ1-2; D perhaps matches TRBD1 (6 bases). Germline V CDR1 and CDR2: SGHVS, FQNEAQ. Trimming took 1 base from V and 6 from J, leaving 15 bases between them. CDR3 length equals 15 residues. As DNA, the CDR3 is TGTGCCAGCAGCTTAGGGGGGACCAGGGGACATGGCTACACCTTC. Its protein is CASSLGGTRGHGYTF.

The chain has TRBV5-6 and TRBJ1-2; the D gene is possibly TRBD1 (5 bases). This CDR3 has 12 amino acids. The V end lost 8 bases, the J end lost 7 bases, and 15 bases lay between the germline ends. Germline CDR1 reads SGHDT; CDR2 reads YYEEEE. In DNA form, the CDR3 reads TGTGCCAGTGTGGTTCAGGGAGTTGGCTACACCTTC. Its translation: CASVVQGVGYTF.

The chain couples TRBV5-6 to TRBJ2-4; 10 bases match TRBD1. The CDR3 sequence is 14 residues long. Germline loops: CDR1 SGHDT, CDR2 YYEEEE. V shed 4 bases and J 5 bases; nucleotides not matched to a gene: 3. In nucleotides, the CDR3 is TGTGCCAGCAGCGTGGACAGGGGGGAAAACATTCAGTACTTC. Its protein is CASSVDRGENIQYF.

The gene calls are TRBV29-1 and TRBJ2-5; D gene uncertain. There are 10 residues in the CDR3. V was shortened by 7 bases and J by 1 base, with 4 bases between the two germline ends. The germline gives CDR1 SQVTM, CDR2 ANQGSEA. The CDR3 nucleotides read TGCAGCGCCACCCAAGAGACCCAGTACTTC. This gives the protein CSATQETQYF.

J is TRBJ1-1 and V is TRBV5-1; the D gene is possibly TRBD1 (6 bases). Trimming cost V 2 bases and J 3 bases, with 17 bases left between them. The CDR3 is 16 residues long. Germline-derived CDR1 and CDR2 are SGHRS and YFSETQ. The CDR3 coding sequence is TGCGCCAGCAGCTTTACAGCCTGGGACATCCACACTGAAGCTTTCTTT. Its protein product is CASSFTAWDIHTEAFF.

The chain is built from TRBV5-6 and TRBJ2-1; tentative D call: TRBD1 (6 bases). Germline V gene lookup returns CDR1 SGHDT and CDR2 YYEEEE. This CDR3 comprises 14 residues. Trimming left V 4 bases short and J 5 bases short, with 13 bases between. CDR3 sequence (DNA): TGTGCCAGCAGCGGAGCAGGGGCCAACAATGAGCAGTTCTTC. Its protein is CASSGAGANNEQFF.

CDR3 residues: CASGLQLASAYNEQFF. CDR3 sequence (DNA): TGTGCTAGTGGTTTGCAACTAGCGTCCGCCTACAATGAGCAGTTCTTC. J is TRBJ2-1 and V is TRBV12-5, with 7 positions matching TRBD2. Germline trimming cut 2 bases from V and 2 bases from J; bases unmatched to any gene: 6. Germline CDR1 LGHNT, CDR2 FRNRAP. CDR3 length equals 16 residues.

Written as DNA, the CDR3 is TGTGCCAGCAGCCAACGGACAGGACACTCTGGGGCCAACGTCCTGACTTTC. Residues: CASSQRTGHSGANVLTF. The chain has TRBV7-9 and TRBJ2-6; 7 nucleotides match TRBD1. Germline CDR1 reads SEHNR; CDR2 reads FQNEAQ (reference sequence). Trimming at V came to 5 bases and at J to 0 bases, leaving 7 bases not matched to a gene. The CDR3 totals 17 residues. Supplemented by reference TRBV7-9 and TRBJ2-6, the full variable domain reads DTGVSQNPRHKITKRGQNVTFRCDPISEHNRLYWYRQTLGQGPEFLTYFQNEAQLEKSRLLSDRFSAERPKGSFSTLEIQRTEQGDSAMYLCASSQRTGHSGANVLTFGAGSRLTVL.

The chain uses TRBV7-2 and TRBJ2-3, with 8 bases lining up with TRBD1. This CDR3 has 15 amino acids. V was pared by 1 base and J by 4 bases, with 4 bases of the junction left unmatched. Germline CDR1 and CDR2: SGHTA and FQGNSA. CDR3 amino acids: CASSLGDRGSDTQYF. The CDR3 DNA reads as TGTGCCAGCAGCTTAGGAGACAGGGGATCAGATACGCAGTATTTT.

The chain links TRBV7-9 to TRBJ2-7, with D unclear. Per germline, CDR1 SEHNR and CDR2 FQNEAQ (reference sequence). The CDR3 totals 14 residues. Trimming removed 3 bases at V and 5 bases at J, with 14 bases between. The CDR3 DNA sequence: TGTGCCAGCAGCTTGGACGGGCTTCCGGACGAGCAGTACTTC. This translates into CASSLDGLPDEQYF. The complete variable domain, with remaining parts taken from reference TRBV7-9 and TRBJ2-7, reads DTGVSQNPRHKITKRGQNVTFRCDPISEHNRLYWYRQTLGQGPEFLTYFQNEAQLEKSRLLSDRFSAERPKGSFSTLEIQRTEQGDSAMYLCASSLDGLPDEQYFGPGTRLTVT.

The V and J genes are TRBV6-5 and TRBJ2-7; D is possibly TRBD1 (6 bases). V was cut by 6 bases and J by 4 bases, with 16 bases left in between. In germline, CDR1 is MNHEY, CDR2 SVGAGI. The CDR3 extends over 14 amino acids. The DNA of the CDR3 is TGTGCCAGCAGCCCTACAGGGTTCCGGTACGAGCAGTACTTC. Translated, it gives CASSPTGFRYEQYF.

The chain carries TRBV2 and TRBJ2-7, with D possibly being TRBD2 (6 bases). Deletions cut 8 bases from V and 5 bases from J, with 16 bases between. CDR1 is SNHLY and CDR2 is FYNNEI in the germline V gene. CDR3 length: 13 amino acids. The CDR3 protein is CASDYGGVDEQYF. The CDR3 DNA is TGTGCCAGCGACTACGGGGGTGTGGACGAGCAGTACTTC.

The CDR3 sequence: CASSPGAADGYTF. The DNA for the CDR3 is TGTGCCAGCAGCCCCGGGGCGGCGGATGGCTACACCTTC. The chain recombines TRBV6-6 with TRBJ1-2; possibly TRBD1 for D (5 bases). V gave up 6 bases and J gave up 6 bases, with 14 bases separating them. The germline V gene has CDR1 MNHNY and CDR2 SVGAGI (reference sequence). This CDR3 has 13 residues.